Following are 31 T cell receptor beta chains from one sample sequenced in a study of blood T cell repertoires in COVID-19. TCRdb keeps only in-frame clones here, not all; method: immunoSEQ multiplex PCR. The sample lists 100,000 to 150,000 clones, about 88% occurring once. Sequenced sample: peripheral blood. These receptors all come from an elderly woman with acute or convalescent COVID-19.

This chain connects TRBV18 to TRBJ1-5, with TRBD1 as a possible D gene (5 bases). CDR1 and CDR2 from the germline V gene are KGHSH and LQKENI. The CDR3 is 14 amino acids. V shed 2 bases and J shed 7 bases, with 12 bases lying between them. Here the CDR3 DNA reads TGTGCCAGCTCACCAAGGGGTGTTGAGCAGCCCCAGCATTTT. Amino acid sequence: CASSPRGVEQPQHF.

In its sample, this clone was seen once. CDR3 residues: CASSYSNRQTETQYF. CDR3 sequence (DNA): TGTGCCAGCAGTTACTCCAATAGACAGACAGAGACCCAGTACTTC. The chain has TRBV6-2 or TRBV6-3 and TRBJ2-5; maybe TRBD1 (5 bases). Germline lookup yields CDR1 MNHEY and CDR2 SVGEGT. CDR3 size: 15 residues. With 0 bases removed from V and 4 bases from J, the gap between germline ends came to 12 bases.

In its sample, this clone was seen once. The chain uses TRBV6-1 and TRBJ1-1; 7 nucleotides line up with TRBD1. Germline CDR1 MNHNS, CDR2 SASEGT. The V segment lost 5 bases and the J segment 1 base; nucleotides outside the gene matches: 4. This CDR3 is 14 amino acids long. DNA of the CDR3: TGTGCCAGCAGTACAAACAGGGGGAACACTGAAGCTTTCTTT. Amino acid sequence: CASSTNRGNTEAFF.

This sequence joins TRBV4-1 and TRBJ2-3, with D tentatively TRBD2 (5 bases). Per germline, CDR1 MGHRA and CDR2 YSYEKL. The germline V and J ends were trimmed by 5 bases and 0 bases, with 12 bases remaining between them. CDR3 length: 15 amino acids. CDR3 sequence (DNA): TGCGCCAGCAGCTCCCAGGAGGTTAGCACAGATACGCAGTATTTT. Protein: CASSSQEVSTDTQYF.

This clone appeared many times. This sequence joins TRBV27 and TRBJ1-1, with 10 bases that match TRBD1. With 7 bases clipped from V and 6 bases from J, the junction kept 11 bases outside the gene matches. Germline V CDR1 and CDR2: MNHEY, SMNVEV (reference sequence). This CDR3 is 15 amino acids long. CDR3 sequence: CASNRQGARNPEAFF. The DNA for the CDR3 is TGTGCCAGCAACCGACAGGGGGCGCGAAACCCTGAAGCTTTCTTT.

A single count supports this clone. The V call is TRBV5-4, the J call TRBJ1-3; D perhaps matches TRBD1 (6 bases). V gave up 4 bases and J gave up 0 bases, with 11 bases separating them. Germline CDR1 and CDR2: SGHNT and YYREEE (reference sequence). This CDR3 comprises 15 residues. This CDR3 is CASSTQGSSGNTIYF. For the CDR3, the DNA is TGTGCCAGCAGCACCCAGGGGTCCTCTGGAAACACCATATATTTT.

The chain recombines TRBV6-1 with TRBJ1-2; 8 bases align to TRBD1. Germline values: CDR1 MNHNS, CDR2 SASEGT. With V trimmed by 1 base and J by 0 bases, 4 bases remained unmatched. This CDR3 is 16 amino acids long. The CDR3 loop reads CASSEEPGQANYGYTF. The CDR3 region has the DNA TGTGCCAGCAGTGAAGAACCGGGACAGGCTAACTATGGCTACACCTTC.

The CDR3 DNA reads TGTGCCAGCACTATCGGGACAGGGGGGCCCTACGAGCAGTACTTC. Its protein product is CASTIGTGGPYEQYF. This sequence joins TRBV6-5 and TRBJ2-7; 11 bases fit TRBD1. This CDR3 has 15 residues. Germline V CDR1 and CDR2: MNHEY, SVGAGI. With 7 bases clipped from V and 2 bases from J, the junction kept 7 bases outside the gene matches.

The chain employs TRBV2 and TRBJ1-1; 11 nucleotides align to TRBD1. Trimming at V came to 5 bases and at J to 3 bases, leaving 2 bases not matched to a gene. This CDR3 has 14 residues. Germline loops: CDR1 SNHLY, CDR2 FYNNEI. CDR3 bases: TGTGCCAGCAGTTTGGACAGGGGGCACACTGAAGCTTTCTTT. It is translated as CASSLDRGHTEAFF.

J is TRBJ2-1 and V is TRBV6-5; the match to TRBD2 covers 8 bases. The germline CDR1 and CDR2 sequences are MNHEY and SVGAGI. This CDR3 is 14 amino acids long. Germline trimming cut 9 bases from V and 0 bases from J; bases unmatched to any gene: 4. In DNA form, the CDR3 reads TGTGCCAGTAAGAGCGGGAGCTCCTACAATGAGCAGTTCTTC. Protein sequence: CASKSGSSYNEQFF.

This clone was recorded only once. V and J are TRBV18 and TRBJ2-1, with D perhaps matching TRBD2 (6 bases). The CDR3 totals 13 residues. CDR1 KGHSH and CDR2 LQKENI come from the germline V gene. Between the trimmed V and J ends, which lost 2 bases and 8 bases, there was a span of 10 bases. In DNA, the CDR3 is TGTGCCAGCTCACCAAAGCGGAGGGATGAGCAGTTCTTC. Its protein product is CASSPKRRDEQFF. Looking up the rest from reference TRBV18 and TRBJ2-1 gives the full variable domain: NAGVMQNPRHLVRRRGQEARLRCSPMKGHSHVYWYRQLPEEGLKFMVYLQKENIIDESGMPKERFSAEFPKEGPSILRIQQVVRGDSAAYFCASSPKRRDEQFFGPGTRLTVL.

The chain is built from TRBV19 and TRBJ2-7; 7 bases fit TRBD1. In germline, CDR1 is LNHDA, CDR2 SQIVND (reference sequence). J was trimmed by 2 bases and V by 4 bases; bases with no gene match: 11. The CDR3 is made up of 16 amino acids. CDR3 loop: CASSTTPGQTTYEQYF. The CDR3 region has the DNA TGTGCCAGTAGTACCACACCGGGACAGACCACCTACGAGCAGTACTTC.

This chain connects TRBV5-5 to TRBJ2-5; TRBD2 aligns across 10 bases. Trimming removed 0 bases from V and 3 bases from J; junction bases left unmatched: 8. Germline loops: CDR1 SGHKS, CDR2 YYEKEE (reference sequence). The CDR3 length is 17 residues. This CDR3 reads CASSLGTSGPLKETQYF. The CDR3 DNA follows: TGTGCCAGCAGCTTGGGGACTAGCGGACCCCTCAAAGAGACCCAGTACTTC. Drawing the rest from reference TRBV5-5 and TRBJ2-5, the complete variable domain is DAGVTQSPTHLIKTRGQQVTLRCSPISGHKSVSWYQQVLGQGPQFIFQYYEKEERGRGNFPDRFSARQFPNYSSELNVNALLLGDSALYLCASSLGTSGPLKETQYFGPGTRLLVL.

V is TRBV5-1 and J is TRBJ1-5; weak D call: TRBD1 (6 bases). The germline V gene encodes CDR1 SGHRS and CDR2 YFSETQ. The CDR3 length is 14 residues. The V end was cut by 0 bases, the J end by 3 bases, with 7 bases between. CDR3: CASSLGDTNQPQHF. The CDR3 DNA follows: TGCGCCAGCAGCTTGGGGGACACCAATCAGCCCCAGCATTTT.

The chain recombines TRBV2 with TRBJ1-2; 11 bases are a match to TRBD1. There are 14 residues in the CDR3. With V trimmed by 6 bases and J by 3 bases, 3 bases remained unmatched. Germline loops: CDR1 SNHLY, CDR2 FYNNEI. CDR3 coding DNA: TGTGCCAGCAGGAGGACAGGGGGCGACTATGGCTACACCTTC. This gives the protein CASRRTGGDYGYTF.

The J gene is TRBJ1-1, the V gene TRBV28, with D possibly being TRBD1 (5 bases). The V gene lost 6 bases and the J gene lost 7 bases, with 21 bases spanning the gap. The germline gives CDR1 MDHEN, CDR2 SYDVKM. The CDR3 spans 15 residues. The CDR3 region is CASRSHQGRAFEAFF. The CDR3 region has the DNA TGTGCCAGCAGATCGCATCAGGGAAGGGCCTTTGAAGCTTTCTTT.

The DNA of the CDR3 is TGTGCCAGCAGCTTAGATCACAGGGTAGGATCACCCCTCCACTTT. This encodes CASSLDHRVGSPLHF. V gene TRBV11-2 combines with J gene TRBJ1-6; weak D call: TRBD1 (6 bases). Germline CDR1 and CDR2: SGHAT and FQNNGV. The CDR3 consists of 15 residues. The germline V and J ends were trimmed by 0 bases and 10 bases, with 13 bases remaining between them.

This clone was detected only a few times. CDR3 amino acids: CASSLVGADYGYTF. CDR3 nucleotides: TGCGCCAGCAGCTTAGTAGGGGCGGACTATGGCTACACCTTC. The chain joins TRBV5-1 to TRBJ1-2; D may be TRBD1 (5 bases). Trimming pared 2 bases from V and 3 bases from J, leaving 11 bases between. The CDR3 consists of 14 residues. Germline V gene data show CDR1 as SGHRS and CDR2 as YFSETQ.

This rearrangement joins TRBV4-3 to TRBJ1-2; 8 bases line up with TRBD1. J was trimmed by 4 bases and V by 4 bases; bases with no gene match: 11. The CDR3 covers 16 residues. CDR1 LGHNA and CDR2 YSLEER come from the germline V gene. Here the CDR3 reads CASSRNRQGMSYGYTF. The CDR3 DNA reads as TGCGCCAGCAGCCGCAACCGACAGGGGATGAGCTATGGCTACACCTTC.

The chain employs TRBV7-9 and TRBJ2-7; 9 bases match TRBD1. The CDR3 loop spans 14 amino acids. V dropped 1 base and J dropped 6; count of bases not matched to a gene: 4. Germline values: CDR1 SEHNR, CDR2 FQNEAQ (reference sequence). The CDR3 protein is CASSLVQGAGEQYF. CDR3 DNA sequence: TGTGCCAGCAGCTTAGTACAGGGGGCGGGCGAGCAGTACTTC.

This clone was observed a handful of times. The chain joins TRBV9 to TRBJ1-4; the D gene is possibly TRBD1 (5 bases). The CDR3 has 14 residues. V lost 7 bases and J lost 3, with 13 bases in between. Germline V lookup: CDR1 SGDLS, CDR2 YYNGEE. CDR3 nucleotides: TGTGCCAGCGGAAGGGGTAGAGCTAATGAAAAACTGTTTTTT. Translation gives CASGRGRANEKLFF.

The chain combines TRBV5-4 with TRBJ1-2, with D possibly being TRBD1 (6 bases). The V and J ends lost 4 bases and 8 bases respectively, with 24 bases between them. Germline values: CDR1 SGHNT, CDR2 YYREEE (reference sequence). CDR3 length equals 16 residues. CDR3 bases: TGTGCCAGCAGCCCCCGTACTTCGGGGGGCGTTGGCGGCTACACCTTC. Translating it yields CASSPRTSGGVGGYTF. The complete variable domain, with remaining parts taken from reference TRBV5-4 and TRBJ1-2, reads ETGVTQSPTHLIKTRGQQVTLRCSSQSGHNTVSWYQQALGQGPQFIFQYYREEENGRGNFPPRFSGLQFPNYSSELNVNALELDDSALYLCASSPRTSGGVGGYTFGSGTRLTVV.

The gene calls are TRBV24-1 and TRBJ2-1; 11 nucleotides align to TRBD1. The CDR3 totals 16 residues. V lost 3 bases and J lost 8; bases outside the gene matches: 8. CDR1 is KGHDR, CDR2 SFDVKD, per germline. As DNA, the CDR3 is TGTGCCACCAGTGATCCGAAGGGACAGGGGGAGGATGAGCAGTTCTTC. It specifies CATSDPKGQGEDEQFF.

This sequence joins TRBV5-1 and TRBJ2-1; D uncertain. CDR1 and CDR2 from the germline V gene are SGHRS and YFSETQ. The CDR3 has 14 residues. V was trimmed by 0 bases and J by 0 bases, leaving 4 bases between them. The CDR3 here is CASSLGHSYNEQFF. CDR3 in DNA: TGCGCCAGCAGCTTGGGACACTCCTACAATGAGCAGTTCTTC.

This rearrangement joins TRBV7-9 to TRBJ2-5; D might be TRBD1 (6 bases). The V and J ends lost 8 bases and 5 bases respectively, with 12 bases between them. This CDR3 is built from 12 residues. Germline lookup yields CDR1 SEHNR and CDR2 FQNEAQ (reference sequence). CDR3 residues: CASGTPLETQYF. Written as DNA, the CDR3 is TGTGCCAGCGGGACACCTTTGGAGACCCAGTACTTC.

V usage is TRBV7-2 and J usage is TRBJ2-5; weak D call: TRBD2 (6 bases). Per germline, CDR1 SGHTA and CDR2 FQGNSA. The CDR3 loop spans 13 amino acids. V gave up 2 bases and J gave up 6 bases, with 10 bases separating them. CDR3 DNA: TGTGCCAGCAGCTTAATTGGGGGGAAGACCCAGTACTTC. Protein sequence: CASSLIGGKTQYF.

The chain links TRBV28 to TRBJ1-5, with 8 bases identical to TRBD1. V shed 6 bases and J 1 base; nucleotides not matched to a gene: 5. The CDR3 contains 15 residues. Germline CDR1 is MDHEN and CDR2 is SYDVKM. CDR3 DNA: TGTGCCAGCAGGCTACAGGGGGGGAGCAATCAGCCCCAGCATTTT. Protein product: CASRLQGGSNQPQHF.

V is TRBV5-1 and J is TRBJ2-3; 8 bases align to TRBD1. Unmatched junction bases numbered 4, after V lost 4 bases and J lost 6 bases. Per germline, CDR1 SGHRS and CDR2 YFSETQ. CDR3 length equals 13 residues. Here the CDR3 DNA reads TGCGCCAGCAGCCTGGACAGGGAGGATACGCAGTATTTT. Encoded protein: CASSLDREDTQYF. The full variable domain, its missing parts supplied by reference TRBV5-1 and TRBJ2-3, is KAGVTQTPRYLIKTRGQQVTLSCSPISGHRSVSWYQQTPGQGLQFLFEYFSETQRNKGNFPGRFSGRQFSNSRSEMNVSTLELGDSALYLCASSLDREDTQYFGPGTRLTVL.

The chain couples TRBV4-3 to TRBJ2-5; D remains unclear. V was trimmed by 1 base and J by 2 bases, leaving 11 bases between them. The length of the CDR3 is 15 residues. Germline CDR1 is LGHNA and CDR2 is YSLEER. CDR3 DNA sequence: TGCGCCAGCAGCCAAGGGTCGAGATGGCAAGAGACCCAGTACTTC. It is translated as CASSQGSRWQETQYF.

CDR3 region: CASSLGQGRVNTEAFF. The DNA for the CDR3 is TGTGCCAGCAGCTTAGGACAGGGGAGGGTAAACACTGAAGCTTTCTTT. The chain couples TRBV5-4 to TRBJ1-1, with 9 bases identical to TRBD1. V shed 2 bases, J shed 2 bases, and the junction held 7 bases outside the gene matches. CDR3 size: 16 residues. Germline loops: CDR1 SGHNT, CDR2 YYREEE (reference sequence).

The chain uses TRBV4-3 and TRBJ2-2; 9 bases are a match to TRBD1. V lost 4 bases, J lost 5 bases, and 2 bases stayed unmatched. The CDR3 has 14 amino acids. The V gene's germline CDR1 is LGHNA and CDR2 YSLEER. The CDR3, as DNA: TGCGCCAGCAGCCGGGACAGGGTGACCGGGGAGCTGTTTTTT. Protein product: CASSRDRVTGELFF.